This is a list of T cell receptor beta chains from one sample in a study of blood T cell repertoires in COVID-19. The method was immunoSEQ multiplex PCR; TCRdb's version includes in-frame clones alone and lacks a portion of them. The sample yields about 260,000 clones, less than 90% seen once. The material sequenced was peripheral blood. The receptors here all came from a woman aged 40 to 50 who had recovered from COVID-19. Both conserved end residues are part of each CDR3. The D gene is left open where the match is weak. Expanded clones are given a class, and other clones once, few, many or no size at all.

NA	TRBV5-6	NA	TRBJ1-6	CASSFSLSSYNSPLHF	TGTGCCAGCAGCTTTAGCCTTAGCTCCTATAATTCACCCCTCCACTTT
NA	TRBV27	NA	TRBJ1-6	CASKGRFDSPLHF	TGTGCCAGCAAGGGGCGTTTCGACTCACCCCTCCACTTT
TRBD1	TRBV3-1/TRBV3-2	NA	TRBJ1-5	CASSLSGQHKPQHF	TGTGCCAGCAGCCTATCGGGACAGCACAAGCCCCAGCATTTT
NA	TRBV6-1	NA	TRBJ1-2	CASSDALGDRSRYGYTF	TGTGCCAGCAGTGATGCTCTTGGAGATCGGTCTAGGTATGGCTACACCTTC
TRBD1	TRBV27	NA	TRBJ2-7	CASSFGGRQGLVEQYF	TGTGCCAGCAGTTTTGGAGGAAGACAGGGCCTCGTCGAGCAGTACTTC
TRBD1	TRBV7-2	NA	TRBJ1-2	CASSPDRALNYGYTF	TGTGCCAGCAGTCCCGACAGGGCCCTTAACTATGGCTACACCTTC
NA	TRBV5-1	once	TRBJ1-4	CASSSGKANEKLFF	TGCGCCAGCAGCTCAGGGAAGGCTAATGAAAAACTGTTTTTT
NA	TRBV21-1	NA	TRBJ1-1	CASSTAQGETFF	TGTGCCAGCAGCACGGCACAGGGAGAGACTTTCTTT
NA	TRBV6-5	NA	TRBJ1-5	CASRKEENQPQHF	TGTGCCAGCCGGAAGGAGGAGAATCAGCCCCAGCATTTT
NA	TRBV7-9	NA	TRBJ2-7	CASSLALGQGGYYEQYF	TGTGCCAGCAGCTTAGCGCTCGGGCAGGGTGGCTACTACGAGCAGTACTTC
NA	TRBV28	NA	TRBJ2-7	CASSLRVTESYEQYF	TGTGCCAGCAGTTTACGGGTCACCGAATCCTACGAGCAGTACTTC
NA	TRBV10-3	NA	TRBJ2-6	CAISEATGSGANVLTF	TGTGCCATCAGTGAGGCAACAGGTTCTGGGGCCAACGTCCTGACTTTC
TRBD1	TRBV7-9	NA	TRBJ1-2	CASSHRPLGQGFYGYTF	TGTGCCAGCAGCCATAGGCCCTTGGGACAGGGGTTCTATGGCTACACCTTC
TRBD1	TRBV19	NA	TRBJ1-5	CASNDRVGNQPQHF	TGTGCCAGTAATGACAGGGTGGGCAATCAGCCCCAGCATTTT
TRBD2	TRBV27	NA	TRBJ2-2	CASSFLVGRGANTGELFF	TGTGCCAGCAGTTTCCTTGTTGGTCGGGGGGCGAACACCGGGGAGCTGTTTTTT
NA	TRBV11-1	NA	TRBJ2-5	CASSLGPSRGETQYF	TGTGCCAGCAGCTTAGGACCCTCGAGGGGGGAGACCCAGTACTTC
NA	TRBV27	NA	TRBJ1-1	CASSMTGLNTEAFF	TGTGCCAGCAGCATGACAGGACTGAACACTGAAGCTTTCTTT
NA	TRBV5-1	NA	TRBJ1-6	CASSLAGHLNSPLHF	TGCGCCAGCAGTTTGGCGGGACACCTTAATTCACCCCTCCACTTT
NA	TRBV2	NA	TRBJ2-3	CASGSQRRGDTQYF	TGTGCCAGCGGGTCACAGAGGCGGGGAGATACGCAGTATTTT
TRBD1	TRBV7-9	NA	TRBJ1-5	CASSQGAFGNQPQHF	TGTGCCAGCAGCCAGGGGGCGTTTGGCAATCAGCCCCAGCATTTT
NA	TRBV27	NA	TRBJ1-1	CARKGRNTEAFF	TGTGCCAGAAAAGGGAGGAACACTGAAGCTTTCTTT
NA	TRBV6-5	NA	TRBJ1-1	CASSKGLIYTEAFF	TGTGCCAGCAGTAAGGGACTGATATACACTGAAGCTTTCTTT
TRBD1	TRBV5-1	NA	TRBJ2-7	CASSYTGGSYEQYF	TGCGCCAGCAGCTATACAGGGGGTTCCTACGAGCAGTACTTC
TRBD1	TRBV2	NA	TRBJ1-2	CASSASRDRSGYTF	TGTGCCAGCAGTGCGTCCCGGGACAGGTCCGGCTACACCTTC
NA	TRBV6-5	NA	TRBJ1-4	CASSSTGGYGREKLFF	TGTGCCAGCAGTTCCACGGGGGGATACGGGCGTGAAAAACTGTTTTTT
NA	TRBV4-2	NA	TRBJ1-1	CASSHLDRDTEAFF	TGTGCCAGCAGCCACCTTGACAGAGACACTGAAGCTTTCTTT
NA	TRBV30	NA	TRBJ1-2	CAWSVLDRTNYGYTF	TGTGCCTGGAGTGTACTAGACCGGACTAACTATGGCTACACCTTC
TRBD1	TRBV4-2	few	TRBJ2-1	CASSQKGAIGSDEQFF	TGTGCCAGCAGCCAAAAGGGGGCCATCGGGTCCGATGAGCAGTTCTTC
NA	TRBV5-1	NA	TRBJ2-2	CASSLGGGDTGELFF	TGCGCCAGCAGCTTGGGAGGCGGGGACACCGGGGAGCTGTTTTTT
NA	TRBV4-2	many	TRBJ2-2	CASSQDELSTGELFF	TGTGCCAGCAGCCAAGATGAACTTTCCACCGGGGAGCTGTTTTTT
NA	TRBV6-1	NA	TRBJ1-5	CASSGPSRVSNQPQHF	TGTGCCAGCAGTGGACCGAGTCGGGTGAGCAATCAGCCCCAGCATTTT
NA	TRBV4-1	NA	TRBJ1-1	CASSQGYGQPRDMNTEAFF	TGCGCCAGCAGCCAAGGTTACGGACAGCCTCGTGACATGAACACTGAAGCTTTCTTT
TRBD1	TRBV5-4	NA	TRBJ2-7	CASRKTGSDEQYF	TGTGCCAGCAGGAAGACAGGGAGCGACGAGCAGTACTTC
TRBD2	TRBV5-1	NA	TRBJ2-1	CASSSFGLAGGYNEQFF	TGCGCCAGCAGCTCCTTCGGACTAGCGGGGGGCTACAATGAGCAGTTCTTC
TRBD1	TRBV9	NA	TRBJ1-2	CASSSRPGQNYGYTF	TGTGCCAGCAGCTCTCGACCGGGACAGAATTATGGCTACACCTTC
TRBD1	TRBV6-5	NA	TRBJ1-3	CASSKTGGAGNTIYF	TGTGCCAGCAGCAAAACAGGGGGCGCTGGAAACACCATATATTTT
TRBD2	TRBV10-3	NA	TRBJ2-5	CAISDARTSLETQYF	TGTGCCATCAGTGATGCCCGGACTAGCCTAGAGACCCAGTACTTC
TRBD1	TRBV18	NA	TRBJ1-2	CASSPIGTGDYGYTF	TGTGCCAGCTCACCCATTGGGACAGGAGACTATGGCTACACCTTC
NA	TRBV5-4	NA	TRBJ2-7	CASSLAGLGSYEQYF	TGTGCCAGCAGCTTGGCAGGGTTGGGCTCCTACGAGCAGTACTTC
TRBD1	TRBV25-1	NA	TRBJ2-4	CASSEQGAAKNIQYF	TGTGCCAGCAGTGAACAGGGGGCGGCCAAAAACATTCAGTACTTC
NA	TRBV6-1	NA	TRBJ1-5	CASSEGGSNQPQHF	TGTGCCAGCAGTGAAGGAGGGAGCAATCAGCCCCAGCATTTT
NA	TRBV7-9	NA	TRBJ2-3	CASSSHRGGRDTDTQYF	TGTGCCAGCAGCTCCCATAGAGGCGGGCGCGACACAGATACGCAGTATTTT
TRBD2	TRBV2	NA	TRBJ2-1	CASRPLAGDSNEQFF	TGTGCCAGCAGACCCCTAGCGGGGGACAGTAATGAGCAGTTCTTC
NA	TRBV28	NA	TRBJ2-1	CASPSGRGDSYNEQFF	TGTGCCAGCCCCTCCGGCCGAGGTGACTCCTACAATGAGCAGTTCTTC
TRBD1	TRBV7-6	once	TRBJ2-7	CASSLGQGVYEQYF	TGTGCCAGCAGCTTAGGACAGGGGGTCTACGAGCAGTACTTC
NA	TRBV28	NA	TRBJ2-3	CASSSSRGDTQYF	TGTGCCAGCAGTTCCAGTCGGGGGGATACGCAGTATTTT
TRBD1	TRBV15	NA	TRBJ1-3	CATMDREGSGNTIYF	TGTGCCACAATGGACAGGGAAGGGTCTGGAAACACCATATATTTT
NA	TRBV19	NA	TRBJ1-5	CASSIGLRRNQPQHF	TGTGCCAGTAGTATAGGCTTACGGAGAAATCAGCCCCAGCATTTT